This T cell receptor (beta chain) comes out of a study of Ad26.COV2.S vaccination and SARS-CoV-2 variants (dated by TCRdb to the early 2020s). Some background on the complete study: Donors in the vaccine arm were drawn from COV1001, a phase I-IIa trial of Ad26.COV2.S in healthy adults that was multicentre, randomized, double-blind and placebo-controlled. Ad26.COV2.S was administered intramuscularly at a dose of 5x10^10 or 1x10^11 viral particles, either as one shot or as two shots given 56 days apart. TCRbeta repertoire sequencing was used to assess the specificity and breadth of SARS-CoV-2-reactive T cell receptors after Ad26.COV2.S vaccination. The TCR-sequenced set comprised approximately 30 samples: some 20 Ad26.COV2.S vaccine recipients, 5 placebo recipients and 8 SARS-CoV-2 convalescent individuals. Trial participants were randomized into five groups of five, in which low-dose or high-dose Ad26.COV2.S was given once or twice, or placebo was given on both occasions. Investigators did not know the trial group allocation while performing experiments and assessing outcomes. Study-wide findings and limitations: Comparing responses between vaccine doses or regimens was not something the study was powered to do. After vaccination, substantial breadth of spike-specific CD8+ and CD4+ T cell responses was reported. It was noted by the authors that total T cell responses may have been underestimated by the TCR breadth and depth analyses. Compared with placebo recipients, Ad26.COV2.S recipients showed higher spike-specific TCR breadth (P = 0.0014). Comparable non-spike TCR breadth was observed between vaccine and placebo recipients, consistent with only spike being contained in the vaccine.

About this clone: Its antigen is still unknown. No base-level quality is on record; no much larger clone is a single base apart.

CDR1 and CDR2 were assigned from the germline V gene as MNHEY and SVGAGI. Deletion took 6 bases off V and 4 bases off J, with a span of 10 bases between the germline ends. The CDR3 contains 13 residues, cysteine and phenylalanine counted. Of the read, only the CDR3 DNA is kept; its 39 bases are in frame from base 1. The immunoSEQ Assay was used to sequence TCRbeta CDR3 regions. After extraction, genomic DNA underwent amplification by bias-controlled multiplex PCR, followed by high-throughput sequencing. The authors' pipeline ran thus. To quantify the absolute abundance of each unique TCRbeta CDR3 region, sequences were collapsed and filtered. Usable DNA was measured by amplifying reference genes present in all nucleated cells, and TCRbeta template counts were normalized to that usable DNA to estimate T cell fraction. Repertoire TCRs were annotated as SARS-CoV-2-specific by exact matching of V gene, CDR3 amino acid sequence and J gene to a known reactive TCR set. The reference SARS-CoV-2 TCR set came from MIRA and was filtered for enrichment in COVID-19-positive ImmuneCODE repertoires, removing public or cross-reactive TCRs. Using the MIRA antigens, annotated TCRs were further analysed by specific ORF or by position within an ORF. Breadth was defined as annotated unique rearrangements over total unique productive rearrangements; depth was the summed frequency of those rearrangements. Two-sided Wilcoxon rank-sum tests were applied when comparing TCR breadth between groups. The clones in this table, taken by TCRdb from immuneACCESS, are in-frame only. Not every clone is retained; where verified, under half of the shortfall comes from an unresolved V gene, and the cause of the rest is unknown. The V and J calls and clone size were taken over from that table, and D and trimming were inferred from the DNA. In all, the sample holds about 450,000 clones, and 89% of those were seen once. The top ten clonotypes cover over 2% of the sample.

The treatment or condition label corresponds to: 19 received Ad26.COV2.S at low or high dose, single or two shots; about 5 received placebo; per-sample allocation not given. Repertoires of vaccine and placebo recipients were sequenced from samples collected on day 63 after the first injection. Cohort 1b enrolled about two dozen adults aged 18-55 years at a single site in Boston, USA, between 29 July and 7 August 2020. As a vaccine, Ad26.COV2.S was a replication-incompetent adenovirus type 26 vector that expressed a prefusion-stabilized SARS-CoV-2 spike protein derived from the original Wuhan strain.

The source material was peripheral blood, sampled in a trial of Ad26.COV2.S vaccine versus placebo. The sequence was obtained from a person between 18 and 65 years old who received the Ad26.COV2.S COVID-19 vaccine or a placebo. The rearranged segments are TRBV6-5 and TRBJ1-5; a tentative D match to TRBD1 spans 5 bases. The sequence in DNA is TGTGCCAGCAGCCGACAGTCAAATCAGCCCCAGCATTTT. Translated, this is CASSRQSNQPQHF.